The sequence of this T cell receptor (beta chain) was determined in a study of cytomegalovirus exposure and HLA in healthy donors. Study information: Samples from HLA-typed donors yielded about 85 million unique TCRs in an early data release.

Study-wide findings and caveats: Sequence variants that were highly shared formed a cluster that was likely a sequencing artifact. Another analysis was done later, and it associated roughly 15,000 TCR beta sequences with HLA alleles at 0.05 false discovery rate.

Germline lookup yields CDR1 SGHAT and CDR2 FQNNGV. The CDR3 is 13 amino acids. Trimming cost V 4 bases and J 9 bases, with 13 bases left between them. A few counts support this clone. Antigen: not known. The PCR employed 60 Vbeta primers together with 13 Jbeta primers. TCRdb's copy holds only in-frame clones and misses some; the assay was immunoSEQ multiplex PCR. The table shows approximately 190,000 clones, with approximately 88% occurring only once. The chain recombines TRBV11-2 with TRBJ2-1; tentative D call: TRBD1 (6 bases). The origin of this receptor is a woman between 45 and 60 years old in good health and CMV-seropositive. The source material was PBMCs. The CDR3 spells CASSYREVVEQFF. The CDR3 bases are TGTGCCAGCAGCTACAGGGAAGTCGTTGAGCAGTTCTTC.